This T cell receptor beta chain appears in the sequencing data of a study of T cells in Graves' hyperthyroidism and ophthalmopathy. The sample holds many counts of this clonotype. Its antigen is undetermined. RNA transcripts provided the source from which TCR beta CDR3 regions were amplified. Using the HTBI primer set, a first-round RT-PCR was run on the TCR CDR3. A single record per CDR3 protein comes from TCRdb applying MiXCR to the multiplex PCR reads. The sample consists of fewer than 300,000 distinct CDR3 sequences, around 25% of them appearing once. The study, taken as a whole, reports: Also found in blood were most expanded thyroid clonotypes above 0.001.

CDR1 and CDR2 from the germline V gene are WSHSY and SAAADI. Trimming removed 3 bases from V and 1 base from J, with 7 bases in between. CDR3 length: 13 residues. Specimen: blood. This receptor was obtained from a man aged 35 to 55 with Graves' hyperthyroidism that later progressed to Graves' ophthalmopathy. This chain joins TRBV10-2 and TRBJ2-7, with unresolved D. DNA of the CDR3: TGCGCCAGCAGTGACACCAGGTCCTACGAGCAGTACTTC. It translates to CASSDTRSYEQYF.